This entry is about one T cell receptor (beta chain). The antigen it recognizes is unknown. Nothing much larger sits one base from this clone, and base qualities are not available. These data originate in a study of T cell responses to AZD1222 COVID-19 vaccine (dated by TCRdb to the early 2020s). Concerning the study at large: A total of about 250 trial participants underwent TCR sequencing, of whom about 200 had received two doses of AZD1222 and some 25 had received two doses of the MenACWY control vaccine. Enrollment into the trials was organized by age into subgroups of 18-55, 56-69 and 70-plus years, and those subgroups contained approximately 150, 30 and 60 TCR-sequenced participants, respectively.

The CDR3 regions of human TCRbeta chains were analyzed by immunosequencing. In the paper's pipeline: Repertoire TCRs were matched against a reference library of SARS-CoV-2-specific TCRs generated with the MIRA antigen-specificity platform. Breadth meant the fraction of unique TCRs that were SARS-CoV-2-associated, whereas depth meant the fraction of total T cells that were SARS-CoV-2-associated. Using the MIRA data, each spike-specific TCR was mapped to the spike region that the TCR reacts to and placed in a CD4 or CD8 class. Log10-transformed breadth and depth values were compared by one-way ANOVA with Sidak's multiple comparisons tests. TCRdb's version of the immuneACCESS table is confined to in-frame rearrangements and falls short of the full clone set. An unresolved V gene accounts for under half of the shortfall where checked; the remainder is of unknown origin. V and J calls and clone size are as listed in that table; D and trimming were resolved from the DNA. Present in this sample are roughly 66,000 clones, more than 75% of which were seen just once. The ten largest clones take up approximately 4.8% of the sample.

The investigation overall reported the following: In the small 56-69-year group, the increase in depth fell short of significance, most likely because of low power. Conclusions about previously exposed vaccinees are limited because only a handful of AZD1222 recipients were SARS-CoV-2 seropositive at baseline. A significant rise in spike-specific TCR breadth and depth was observed after two AZD1222 doses relative to day 0 and relative to MenACWY recipients. Participants were mostly white British and included more females than males, and it was suggested by the authors that clonal diversity may have been underestimated. Because no day 14 peak-response samples were available, the repertoires could be characterized only after the peak T cell response. The whole spike protein was spanned by vaccine-associated CD4 TCRs, and dominant responses were seen in regions 160-218 and 743-854. Nearly half of unique spike-specific TCRs reportedly recognized epitopes outside regions mutated in the B.1.351 and B.1.1.7 variants.

According to the germline V gene, CDR1 reads KGHDR and CDR2 reads SFDVKD. From the cysteine through the phenylalanine, the CDR3 covers 14 amino acids. Here the CDR3 DNA is all that survives: 42 bases in frame from base 1. The V and J ends are trimmed by 5 bases and 8 bases, leaving 14 bases between them. Taken with the paper, the label for time point translates to: about 28 days (+/-7) after the second vaccine dose. The treatment or condition label corresponds to: meningococcal conjugate vaccine given as trial control. Vaccinee samples were obtained from the UK trials COV001 and COV002, which included a single-blind randomized controlled phase 2/3 trial of AZD1222 (ChAdOx1 nCoV-19) in healthy adults. Trial participant PBMC samples were collected at day 0 and day 28 after the second dose for TCRbeta chain sequencing.

The chain is assembled from TRBV24-1 and TRBJ1-4, with no confident D gene call. The origin of this receptor is an adult who received the MenACWY meningococcal vaccine as a control. Sequencing was performed on peripheral blood, taken 28 days after the second dose of the MenACWY control vaccine. The bases are TGTGCCACCAGTGGTCGTGGAGACCCCGAAAAACTGTTTTTT. The translation is CATSGRGDPEKLFF.